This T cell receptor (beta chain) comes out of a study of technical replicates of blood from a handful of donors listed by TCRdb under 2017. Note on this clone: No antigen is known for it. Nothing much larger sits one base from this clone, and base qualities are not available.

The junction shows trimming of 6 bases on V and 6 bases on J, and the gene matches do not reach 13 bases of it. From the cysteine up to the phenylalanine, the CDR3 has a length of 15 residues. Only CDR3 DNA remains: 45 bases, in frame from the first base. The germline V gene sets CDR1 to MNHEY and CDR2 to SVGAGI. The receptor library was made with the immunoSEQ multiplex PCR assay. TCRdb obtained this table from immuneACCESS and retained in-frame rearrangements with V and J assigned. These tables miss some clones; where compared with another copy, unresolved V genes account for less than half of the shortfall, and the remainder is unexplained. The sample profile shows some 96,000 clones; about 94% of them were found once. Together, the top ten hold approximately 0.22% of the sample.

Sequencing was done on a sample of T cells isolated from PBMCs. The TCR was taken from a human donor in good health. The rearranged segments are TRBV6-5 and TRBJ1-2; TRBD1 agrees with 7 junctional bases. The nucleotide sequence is TGTGCCAGCAGAAGGACGCTACAGGGGTTCGATGGCTACACCTTC. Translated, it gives CASRRTLQGFDGYTF.